This is a list of T cell receptor beta chains from one sample in a study of T cell repertoires in cytomegalovirus infection. Antigens for these TCRs are unknown. TCRdb recomputed calls from the reads with MiXCR, one row per CDR3 protein. The repertoire includes approximately 110,000 distinct CDR3 sequences, 29% of them detected once, and roughly 77% sits in the top ten. Sequenced material: CD8+ T cells from cultured PBMCs, taken from culture after CMV antigen stimulation. These receptors were taken from a human donor in good health (CMV status not recorded). Some clones in this sample may be carry-over from other donors' samples. CDR3s include the opening cysteine and the closing phenylalanine or tryptophan. The D gene is left open where the match is weak. Some rows mark clone size as missing; the rest say once, few, many or name a class of expanded clone.

size | length | J | V | D | CDR3 | DNA
few | 15 | TRBJ2-6 | TRBV7-8 | TRBD1 | CGTTGGVLGANVLTF | TGTGGAACGACAGGGGGCGTTTTGGGGGCCAACGTCCTGACTTTC
NA | 13 | TRBJ2-2 | TRBV7-3 | NA | CASSHRFTGELFF | TGTGCCAGCAGCCACAGGTTCACCGGGGAGCTGTTTTTT
NA | 14 | TRBJ1-1 | TRBV19 | NA | CASSMGQGNTEAFF | TGTGCCAGTAGTATGGGGCAGGGGAACACTGAAGCTTTCTTT
once | 17 | TRBJ1-4 | TRBV7-8 | TRBD1 | CASSTGTGDPGNEKLFF | TGTGCCAGCAGCACAGGGACAGGGGATCCCGGTAATGAAAAACTGTTTTTT
NA | 16 | TRBJ2-3 | TRBV14 | TRBD1 | CASSPLTGWETDTQYF | TGTGCCAGCAGCCCTTTGACAGGGTGGGAGACAGATACGCAGTATTTT
NA | 12 | TRBJ1-2 | TRBV19 | TRBD1 | CALDRGAFGYTF | TGTGCGTTGGACAGGGGGGCCTTTGGCTACACCTTC
NA | 15 | TRBJ1-1 | TRBV11-2 | NA | CASSLVEGKNTEAFF | TGTGCCAGCAGCTTAGTAGAGGGAAAGAACACTGAAGCTTTCTTT
NA | 16 | TRBJ1-1 | TRBV7-3 | NA | CASSPRPARLGSEAFF | TGTGCCAGCAGCCCTCGTCCGGCCCGGCTAGGGTCTGAAGCTTTCTTT
few | 15 | TRBJ1-4 | TRBV6-5 | NA | CASSPAAVGVGKLFF | TGTGCCAGCAGTCCCGCCGCTGTTGGGGTTGGAAAACTGTTTTTT
NA | 10 | TRBJ1-1 | TRBV6-1 | NA | CASGPTGAFF | TGTGCCAGCGGCCCAACGGGAGCTTTCTTT
NA | 14 | TRBJ1-1 | TRBV19 | TRBD1 | CASSIGGQNAEAFF | TGTGCCAGTAGTATAGGGGGACAGAACGCTGAAGCTTTCTTT
NA | 15 | TRBJ1-2 | TRBV11-1 | NA | CASSLYTGLNYGYTF | TGTGCCAGCAGCTTATACACAGGACTTAACTATGGCTACACCTTC
many | 13 | TRBJ2-1 | TRBV7-8 | NA | CASSIITGNEQFF | TGTGCCAGCAGTATAATTACGGGGAATGAGCAGTTCTTC
NA | 16 | TRBJ2-3 | TRBV5-6 | NA | CASSLERTLDTDTQYF | TGTGCCAGCAGCTTGGAGAGGACTCTCGACACAGATACGCAGTATTTT
few | 14 | TRBJ2-7 | TRBV7-6 | NA | CASSYRQFPTEQYF | TGTGCCAGCAGCTACCGACAATTCCCTACGGAGCAGTACTTC
once | 14 | TRBJ2-3 | TRBV12-3/TRBV12-4 | TRBD2 | CASSGLARTDTQYF | TGTGCCAGCAGCGGACTAGCGAGGACAGATACGCAGTATTTT
NA | 18 | TRBJ2-3 | TRBV7-6 | NA | CASSYPLDARFDTDTQYF | TGTGCCAGCAGCTACCCTTTAGACGCCAGGTTCGACACAGATACGCAGTATTTT
NA | 14 | TRBJ1-5 | TRBV12-3/TRBV12-4 | NA | CASSFYGYNQPQHF | TGTGCCAGCAGTTTTTACGGATACAATCAGCCCCAGCATTTT
few | 15 | TRBJ1-6 | TRBV2 | NA | CASSEGRVSNSPLHF | TGTGCCAGCAGTGAGGGAAGGGTTAGTAATTCACCCCTCCACTTT
NA | 18 | TRBJ1-4 | TRBV3-1 | NA | CASSQDGAGWATNEKLFF | TGTGCCAGCAGCCAAGATGGAGCAGGATGGGCAACTAATGAAAAACTGTTTTTT
NA | 14 | TRBJ2-7 | TRBV6-6 | NA | CASSFTQGSYEQYF | TGTGCCAGCAGTTTCACCCAGGGTTCCTACGAGCAGTACTTC
NA | 11 | TRBJ2-1 | TRBV7-9 | NA | CASVQGNEQFF | TGTGCCTCCGTGCAGGGCAATGAGCAGTTCTTC
NA | 15 | TRBJ2-5 | TRBV2 | TRBD2 | CASSERTSVQETQYF | TGTGCCAGCAGTGAAAGGACTAGCGTACAAGAGACCCAGTACTTC
NA | 11 | TRBJ2-5 | TRBV6-2/TRBV6-3 | NA | CASSYEKTQYF | TGTGCCAGCAGTTATGAAAAGACCCAGTACTTC
few | 13 | TRBJ2-3 | TRBV5-4 | NA | CASSWRGVDTQYF | TGTGCCAGCAGCTGGCGGGGAGTGGATACGCAGTATTTT
many | 16 | TRBJ1-4 | TRBV7-2 | NA | CASSQIDRSINEKLFF | TGTGCCAGCAGCCAAATAGACAGGTCTATTAATGAAAAACTGTTTTTT
NA | 16 | TRBJ2-1 | TRBV11-2 | TRBD1 | CASSLDLTGGQNEQFF | TGTGCCAGCAGCTTAGACCTGACAGGGGGTCAAAATGAGCAGTTCTTC
NA | 12 | TRBJ2-1 | TRBV12-3/TRBV12-4 | NA | CASSMDGDEQFF | TGTGCCAGCAGCATGGATGGCGATGAGCAGTTCTTC
NA | 13 | TRBJ2-5 | TRBV25-1 | TRBD2 | CASTPGGKETQYF | TGTGCCAGCACGCCGGGGGGTAAGGAGACCCAGTACTTC
NA | 15 | TRBJ2-1 | TRBV28 | TRBD2 | CASSHLGGTYNEQFF | TGTGCCAGCAGTCACCTCGGGGGGACCTACAATGAGCAGTTCTTC
NA | 16 | TRBJ2-5 | TRBV28 | TRBD2 | CASTGGSGYLQETQYF | TGTGCCAGCACGGGGGGGAGCGGTTATCTCCAAGAGACCCAGTACTTC
NA | 13 | TRBJ2-7 | TRBV6-2/TRBV6-3 | NA | CASSYSTGQEQYF | TGTGCCAGCAGTTACTCTACAGGGCAAGAGCAGTACTTC
NA | 15 | TRBJ2-3 | TRBV5-3 | NA | CASSYHGRDADTQYF | TGTGCCAGCAGCTATCACGGCCGGGACGCAGATACGCAGTATTTT
few | 17 | TRBJ2-6 | TRBV12-3/TRBV12-4 | NA | CASSPGTVPLKANVLTF | TGTGCCAGCAGTCCCGGGACGGTACCTCTTAAGGCCAACGTCCTGACTTTC
many | 15 | TRBJ2-7 | TRBV7-2 | TRBD1 | CASSIRDRRSSEQYF | TGTGCCAGCAGCATCCGGGACAGGAGATCTAGCGAGCAGTACTTC
NA | 18 | TRBJ1-1 | TRBV19 | NA | CASSIIPPAGKLNTEAFF | TGTGCCAGTAGTATAATCCCCCCCGCAGGCAAGCTGAACACTGAAGCTTTCTTT
NA | 14 | TRBJ1-2 | TRBV10-3 | NA | CAISDPDQIYGYTF | TGTGCCATCAGTGACCCCGACCAGATCTATGGCTACACCTTC
NA | 15 | TRBJ2-4 | TRBV20-1 | TRBD2 | CSADGRGLAKNIQYF | TGCAGTGCTGACGGGAGGGGGTTGGCCAAAAACATTCAGTACTTC
NA | 15 | TRBJ1-3 | TRBV13 | TRBD1 | CASSWGQGPGNTIYF | TGTGCCAGCAGCTGGGGACAGGGTCCTGGAAACACCATATATTTT
NA | 14 | TRBJ2-7 | TRBV5-4 | NA | CASSLYGGPYEQYF | TGTGCCAGCAGCTTGTATGGCGGGCCCTACGAGCAGTACTTC
NA | 16 | TRBJ1-2 | TRBV5-1 | NA | CASSFLGPGDYDGYTF | TGCGCCAGCAGCTTTCTGGGGCCAGGGGATTATGATGGCTACACCTTC
many | 14 | TRBJ1-6 | TRBV6-5 | NA | CASSYSSQGSPLHF | TGTGCCAGCAGTTACTCTTCCCAGGGTTCACCCCTCCACTTT
few | 13 | TRBJ2-7 | TRBV29-1 | TRBD2 | CSVDLAGATEQYF | TGCAGCGTTGACCTAGCGGGGGCAACGGAGCAGTACTTC
NA | 16 | TRBJ1-1 | TRBV27 | TRBD1 | CASRFVTGGPNTEAFF | TGTGCCAGCAGGTTTGTCACAGGGGGTCCGAACACTGAAGCTTTCTTT
NA | 16 | TRBJ2-7 | TRBV6-2/TRBV6-3 | NA | CASSYYPGLAGYEQYF | TGTGCCAGCAGTTACTATCCAGGTCTGGCGGGATACGAGCAGTACTTC
once | 14 | TRBJ1-1 | TRBV2 | NA | CASSHLGGGTEAFF | TGTGCCAGCAGTCACCTGGGGGGGGGCACTGAAGCTTTCTTT
few | 13 | TRBJ1-1 | TRBV7-9 | TRBD1 | CASSPSQGGEAFF | TGTGCCAGCAGCCCCAGCCAGGGGGGCGAAGCTTTCTTT
many | 16 | TRBJ1-4 | TRBV7-2 | NA | CASSLVRRRTNEKLFF | TGTGCCAGCAGCTTAGTTCGGAGGAGAACTAATGAAAAACTGTTTTTT
NA | 16 | TRBJ1-2 | TRBV15 | TRBD1 | CATSREWGQGDYGYTF | TGTGCCACCAGCAGAGAGTGGGGACAGGGGGATTATGGCTACACCTTC
few | 23 | TRBJ1-1 | TRBV12-3/TRBV12-4 | TRBD1 | CATFRSKLIPTIGQENMNTEAFF | TGTGCCACCTTCCGTTCGAAACTTATCCCCACAATAGGACAGGAAAACATGAACACTGAAGCTTTCTTT
few | 14 | TRBJ2-7 | TRBV7-4 | NA | CASSQKMGYYEQYF | TGTGCCAGCAGCCAAAAGATGGGTTACTACGAGCAGTACTTC
NA | 15 | TRBJ1-1 | TRBV12-3/TRBV12-4 | NA | CASSPRWVLPTEAFF | TGTGCCAGCAGCCCTCGGTGGGTCCTTCCGACTGAAGCTTTCTTT
many | 15 | TRBJ1-5 | TRBV7-9 | NA | CASSLGYGGYQPQHF | TGTGCCAGCAGCTTAGGTTACGGCGGTTATCAGCCCCAGCATTTT
many | 13 | TRBJ1-1 | TRBV12-3/TRBV12-4 | NA | CASSLRGPGEAFF | TGTGCCAGCAGTCTCCGAGGGCCGGGTGAAGCTTTCTTT
few | 15 | TRBJ2-5 | TRBV29-1 | TRBD2 | CSALGLAGFGETQYF | TGCAGCGCCCTCGGACTAGCGGGGTTCGGAGAGACCCAGTACTTC